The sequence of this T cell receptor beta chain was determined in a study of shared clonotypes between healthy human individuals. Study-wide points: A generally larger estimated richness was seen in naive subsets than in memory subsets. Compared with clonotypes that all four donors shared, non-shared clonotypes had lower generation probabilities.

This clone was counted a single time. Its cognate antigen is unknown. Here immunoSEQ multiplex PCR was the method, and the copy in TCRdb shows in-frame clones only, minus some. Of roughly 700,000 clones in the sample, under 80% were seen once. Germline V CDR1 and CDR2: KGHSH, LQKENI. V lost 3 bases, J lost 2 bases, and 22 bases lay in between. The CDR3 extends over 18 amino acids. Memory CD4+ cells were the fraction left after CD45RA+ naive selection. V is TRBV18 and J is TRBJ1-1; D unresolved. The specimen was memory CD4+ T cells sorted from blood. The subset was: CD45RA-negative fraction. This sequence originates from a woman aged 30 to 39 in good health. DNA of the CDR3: TGTGCCAGCTCACCCACCCCCACTTCCCCCCAGTTTAACACTGAAGCTTTCTTT. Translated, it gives CASSPTPTSPQFNTEAFF.